Detailed here is one T cell receptor (beta chain). The antigen remains unidentified. Germline assignment: CDR1 MDHEN and CDR2 SYDVKM. CDR3 length: 13 amino acids. Trimming removed 3 bases from V and 3 bases from J, with 8 bases in between. This sample was included in a study of OX40 agonist ivuxolimab in advanced cancers. Looking at the study overall: Having had anti-PD-1, anti-PD-L1 or anti-CTLA-4 therapy before was allowed, and roughly 40% had some.

The table came from immunoSEQ multiplex PCR; TCRdb's copy has only in-frame clones and leaves some out. This sample yields about 60,000 clones, of which about 89% are seen a single time; less than 5% belongs to the top ten. Study outcomes and limitations: Average numbers of expanded clones were greater in CD8+ T cells than in CD4+.

The chain combines TRBV28 with TRBJ2-5; D is ambiguous. The receptor was derived from an adult with an advanced solid tumor such as melanoma, head and neck, liver or kidney cancer. The source was CD4+ or CD8+ T cells sorted from blood, collected in a trial of the OX40 agonist ivuxolimab. This CDR3 is CASSFGLKETQYF. The CDR3 DNA reads as TGTGCCAGCAGTTTTGGCCTTAAAGAGACCCAGTACTTC.